The rows below give T cell receptor beta chains drawn from one sample of a study of CD8+ T cells in alopecia areata. TCRdb keeps only in-frame clones here, not all; method: immunoSEQ multiplex PCR. The repertoire has 200,000 or so clones, roughly 64% of them found once; the top ten carry 5.5%. Sequences were derived from CD4+ T cells sorted from blood, sampled at week 24, from a patient treated with tofacitinib. The source is a human donor with alopecia areata. The CDR3 runs from the conserved cysteine through the conserved F or W. The order of the fields is clone size, D gene, J gene, V gene, CDR3 protein, CDR3 DNA. A D gene is named only where the DNA matches it firmly. Clone sizes are given selectively: once, few, many, or a class where the clone is expanded.

>-|-|TRBJ2-1|TRBV5-6
CASSFALSYNEQFF
TGTGCCAGCAGCTTTGCACTCTCCTACAATGAGCAGTTCTTC
>few|-|TRBJ1-1|TRBV9
CASSPQHGAEAFF
TGTGCCAGCAGCCCCCAGCACGGGGCTGAAGCTTTCTTT
>few|TRBD1|TRBJ2-4|TRBV5-6
CASSLRTGGNIQYF
TGTGCCAGCAGCTTAAGGACAGGGGGAAACATTCAGTACTTC
>few|-|TRBJ1-4|TRBV5-1
CASSLEGSNEKLFF
TGCGCCAGCAGCTTGGAGGGGAGTAATGAAAAACTGTTTTTT
>-|TRBD1|TRBJ2-3|TRBV30
CAWTGQGNTQYF
TGTGCCTGGACCGGACAGGGAAATACGCAGTATTTT
>-|-|TRBJ2-7|TRBV2
CASSLFRYEQYF
TGTGCCAGCAGTCTGTTCCGCTACGAGCAGTACTTC
>-|-|TRBJ1-6|TRBV9
CASSVDPGNSPLHF
TGTGCCAGCAGCGTAGACCCCGGGAATTCACCCCTCCACTTT
>-|-|TRBJ1-2|TRBV6-5
CASRKTTGIGYTF
TGTGCCAGCAGAAAAACAACAGGGATTGGCTACACCTTC
>-|-|TRBJ1-1|TRBV7-2
CASSLAEYTEAFF
TGTGCCAGCAGCTTAGCAGAGTACACTGAAGCTTTCTTT
>-|-|TRBJ2-7|TRBV7-2
CASSLGLASPYEQYF
TGTGCCAGCAGCTTAGGGCTAGCGTCCCCCTACGAGCAGTACTTC
>few|TRBD2|TRBJ2-1|TRBV5-1
CASSELALTYNEQFF
TGCGCCAGCAGCGAACTAGCGCTGACTTACAATGAGCAGTTCTTC
>-|-|TRBJ2-5|TRBV7-2
CASSPDQETQYF
TGTGCCAGCAGCCCCGACCAAGAGACCCAGTACTTC
>-|-|TRBJ2-1|TRBV29-1
CSVRMGSSYNEQFF
TGCAGCGTCAGGATGGGGTCCTCCTACAATGAGCAGTTCTTC
>-|TRBD1|TRBJ2-3|TRBV29-1
CSISIGQGWVDTQYF
TGCAGCATTTCGATTGGACAGGGATGGGTGGATACGCAGTATTTT
>-|TRBD1|TRBJ2-4|TRBV9
CASSVSGQEGQNIQYF
TGTGCCAGCAGCGTCTCGGGACAGGAAGGCCAAAACATTCAGTACTTC
>few|TRBD1|TRBJ1-1|TRBV29-1
CSVADDRVNTEAFF
TGCAGCGTGGCAGACGACAGGGTCAACACTGAAGCTTTCTTT
>-|-|TRBJ2-7|TRBV7-8
CASSLEGGYEQYF
TGTGCCAGCAGCTTAGAAGGGGGGTACGAGCAGTACTTC
>few|-|TRBJ1-5|TRBV6-5
CASSYTQGSGQPQHF
TGTGCCAGCAGTTACACCCAGGGTTCAGGGCAGCCCCAGCATTTT
>-|-|TRBJ2-5|TRBV9
CASARGSVETQYF
TGTGCCAGCGCTCGAGGGTCCGTAGAGACCCAGTACTTC
>few|-|TRBJ1-1|TRBV6-5
CASSYSRGRGNTEAFF
TGTGCCAGCAGTTACTCGAGGGGCCGAGGGAACACTGAAGCTTTCTTT
>-|TRBD1|TRBJ2-5|TRBV29-1
CSVRTGSETQYF
TGCAGCGTTAGGACAGGGTCAGAGACCCAGTACTTC
>-|TRBD1|TRBJ2-1|TRBV13
CASSLTGQGAYNEQFF
TGTGCCAGCAGCCTAACCGGACAGGGGGCGTACAATGAGCAGTTCTTC
>-|-|TRBJ2-7|TRBV29-1
CSVAEGAYEQYF
TGCAGCGTTGCTGAAGGGGCCTACGAGCAGTACTTC
>-|-|TRBJ2-4|TRBV4-1
CASSQPRGSTGTARNIQYF
TGCGCCAGCAGCCAACCCCGGGGCAGTACCGGGACGGCGAGAAACATTCAGTACTTC
>once|-|TRBJ1-1|TRBV4-1
CASSHNPGRGTEAFF
TGCGCCAGCAGCCACAACCCGGGACGGGGCACTGAAGCTTTCTTT
>few|-|TRBJ1-5|TRBV4-3
CASSPDRSNQPQHF
TGCGCCAGCAGCCCCGACCGTAGCAATCAGCCCCAGCATTTT
>-|-|TRBJ2-4|TRBV27
CASSRGTDEAKNIQYF
TGTGCCAGCAGCCGGGGGACTGACGAAGCCAAAAACATTCAGTACTTC
>-|-|TRBJ1-5|TRBV30
CAWSVAGGQPQHF
TGTGCCTGGAGTGTGGCCGGGGGTCAGCCCCAGCATTTT
>-|-|TRBJ2-5|TRBV7-2
CASSPRAQETQYF
TGTGCCAGCAGCCCTCGAGCCCAAGAGACCCAGTACTTC
>-|-|TRBJ1-5|TRBV27
CASSFRSTGRQPQHF
TGTGCCAGCAGTTTTCGGTCAACAGGCCGTCAGCCCCAGCATTTT
>few|TRBD1|TRBJ2-1|TRBV19
CASSSRDRAYNEQFF
TGTGCCAGTAGTAGCCGGGACAGGGCCTACAATGAGCAGTTCTTC
>-|-|TRBJ2-5|TRBV29-1
CSVEDRQPGTQYF
TGCAGCGTTGAAGATAGGCAGCCGGGGACCCAGTACTTC
>-|TRBD2|TRBJ2-7|TRBV5-4
CASRSGTSEAYEQYF
TGTGCCAGCAGATCCGGGACTAGCGAAGCCTACGAGCAGTACTTC
>-|-|TRBJ2-7|TRBV7-9
CASAYIFLDEQYF
TGTGCCAGCGCCTACATTTTTTTGGACGAGCAGTACTTC
>once|-|TRBJ1-5|TRBV7-2
CASSLRQGWNQPQHF
TGTGCCAGCAGCTTAAGGCAGGGGTGGAATCAGCCCCAGCATTTT
>-|-|TRBJ2-5|TRBV6-5
CASSSARHNQETQYF
TGTGCCAGCAGTTCCGCTAGACATAACCAAGAGACCCAGTACTTC
>-|-|TRBJ2-1|TRBV7-8
CASSLTGGRIDEQFF
TGTGCCAGCAGCTTAACCGGGGGGCGGATCGATGAGCAGTTCTTC
>-|-|TRBJ2-1|TRBV7-9
CASSPHYRAEQFF
TGTGCCAGCAGCCCCCATTACAGGGCTGAGCAGTTCTTC
>-|-|TRBJ2-1|TRBV29-1
CSAKGLPSNEQFF
TGCAGCGCGAAAGGACTCCCCTCTAATGAGCAGTTCTTC
>once|-|TRBJ1-1|TRBV5-1
CASSRDGASLTEAFF
TGCGCCAGCAGCCGGGACGGCGCGTCACTCACTGAAGCTTTCTTT
>-|TRBD2|TRBJ2-5|TRBV4-3
CASSQALGLESLETQYF
TGCGCCAGCAGCCAAGCCCTGGGACTAGAGAGTCTTGAGACCCAGTACTTC
>once|-|TRBJ2-5|TRBV6-1
CASSVVPGGLQETQYF
TGTGCCAGCAGTGTTGTGCCAGGAGGACTTCAAGAGACCCAGTACTTC
>few|-|TRBJ1-2|TRBV7-9
CASSLDGYGYTF
TGTGCCAGCAGCCTTGATGGGTATGGCTACACCTTC
>many|TRBD1|TRBJ1-2|TRBV5-4
CASSLQGFYGYTF
TGTGCCAGCAGCTTACAGGGGTTCTATGGCTACACCTTC
>-|TRBD1|TRBJ1-2|TRBV14
CASSRTTGRVGGYTF
TGTGCCAGCAGCCGTACGACAGGGAGGGTTGGCGGCTACACCTTC
>-|-|TRBJ2-1|TRBV28
CASESPGQHNEQFF
TGTGCCAGCGAATCTCCGGGACAACACAATGAGCAGTTCTTC
>-|-|TRBJ2-5|TRBV5-1
CASSQTHQETQYF
TGCGCCAGCAGCCAGACCCACCAAGAGACCCAGTACTTC
>-|-|TRBJ2-2|TRBV7-2
CASRLRGATGELFF
TGTGCCAGCAGACTACGGGGGGCGACCGGGGAGCTGTTTTTT
>-|-|TRBJ1-4|TRBV6-5
CASSYSRDHLSAKLFF
TGTGCCAGCAGTTACTCCCGCGACCACCTCTCCGCAAAACTGTTTTTT
>-|TRBD1|TRBJ2-7|TRBV6-5
CASSSTGQGSGEQYF
TGTGCCAGCAGTTCCACGGGACAGGGCTCGGGAGAGCAGTACTTC
>few|TRBD1|TRBJ2-3|TRBV6-1
CASSLTGPTDTQYF
TGTGCCAGCAGTCTGACAGGGCCCACAGATACGCAGTATTTT
>-|-|TRBJ1-2|TRBV4-3
CASSQDWTGDYGYTF
TGCGCCAGCAGCCAAGATTGGACGGGCGATTATGGCTACACCTTC
>-|-|TRBJ1-2|TRBV30
CAWSQGNNYGYTF
TGTGCCTGGAGTCAGGGGAACAACTATGGCTACACCTTC
>few|TRBD1|TRBJ1-1|TRBV6-6
CASSARNRGGTEAFF
TGTGCCAGCAGTGCGAGGAACAGGGGTGGCACTGAAGCTTTCTTT
>-|-|TRBJ1-2|TRBV30
CAWSVPAVNYGYTF
TGTGCCTGGAGTGTACCCGCAGTTAACTATGGCTACACCTTC
>-|TRBD1|TRBJ1-1|TRBV30
CAWRGDRGNTEAFF
TGTGCCTGGAGGGGTGACAGGGGGAACACTGAAGCTTTCTTT
>-|TRBD2|TRBJ2-5|TRBV7-2
CASSSRTSGAIETQYF
TGTGCCAGCAGCTCCCGGACTAGCGGGGCTATAGAGACCCAGTACTTC
>-|-|TRBJ2-5|TRBV9
CASSARLVEGQETQYF
TGTGCCAGCAGCGCGAGACTAGTTGAGGGCCAAGAGACCCAGTACTTC
>-|-|TRBJ2-5|TRBV4-1
CASSQSGLQETQYF
TGCGCCAGCAGCCAGTCGGGACTGCAAGAGACCCAGTACTTC